The rows below give T cell receptor beta chains drawn from one sample of a study of blood T cell repertoires in COVID-19. TCRdb's table, derived via immunoSEQ multiplex PCR, lists solely in-frame clones and lacks some. The table shows 95,000 to 110,000 clones, with roughly 83% occurring only once. The sample comprised peripheral blood. The receptors were gathered from a human donor in a cohort sampled during active COVID-19. Both conserved end residues are part of each CDR3. The order of the fields is CDR3 length, J gene, V gene, D gene, clone size, CDR3 protein, CDR3 DNA. The D gene is left open where the match is weak. Expanded clones get a size class; other rows say once, few or many, or leave the size out.

15 | TRBJ2-3 | TRBV2 | TRBD1 | once | CASSGQGAKGDTQYF | TGTGCCAGCAGCGGACAGGGGGCAAAAGGAGATACGCAGTATTTT
16 | TRBJ2-3 | TRBV7-2 | TRBD2 | NA | CASSLLGLAATDTQYF | TGTGCCAGCAGCTTATTGGGACTAGCAGCCACAGATACGCAGTATTTT
15 | TRBJ2-5 | TRBV11-3 | TRBD1 | NA | CASSRRTGEGETQYF | TGTGCCAGCAGCCGCCGGACAGGGGAGGGAGAGACCCAGTACTTC
15 | TRBJ1-5 | TRBV4-3 | NA | few | CASSRETGRDQPQHF | TGCGCCAGCAGCCGAGAAACAGGGAGAGATCAGCCCCAGCATTTT
14 | TRBJ2-2 | TRBV7-3 | NA | NA | CASSAGQNTGELFF | TGTGCCAGCAGTGCCGGACAGAACACCGGGGAGCTGTTTTTT
17 | TRBJ1-1 | TRBV4-3 | NA | NA | CASSQDPTGQTNTEAFF | TGCGCCAGCAGCCAAGATCCTACCGGACAGACGAACACTGAAGCTTTCTTT
14 | TRBJ1-1 | TRBV11-2 | TRBD1 | once | CASSAGQGYTEAFF | TGTGCCAGCAGCGCCGGACAGGGTTACACTGAAGCTTTCTTT
14 | TRBJ1-4 | TRBV10-3 | TRBD1 | NA | CAISGTGEGEKLFF | TGTGCCATCAGTGGGACAGGGGAAGGGGAAAAACTGTTTTTT
18 | TRBJ2-2 | TRBV5-6 | TRBD1 | NA | CASSSVGTGGPLTGELFF | TGTGCCAGCAGCTCCGTTGGGACAGGGGGACCCCTCACCGGGGAGCTGTTTTTT
16 | TRBJ2-1 | TRBV5-1 | TRBD2 | NA | CASSLDGGSSYNEQFF | TGCGCCAGCAGCTTGGATGGCGGGAGCTCCTACAATGAGCAGTTCTTC
14 | TRBJ2-3 | TRBV19 | NA | NA | CASSIRQEGDTQYF | TGTGCCAGTAGTATCCGACAGGAAGGAGATACGCAGTATTTT
14 | TRBJ2-7 | TRBV3-1/TRBV3-2 | NA | NA | CASSPTALVSEQYF | TGTGCCAGCAGCCCTACTGCGCTAGTCTCCGAGCAGTACTTC
15 | TRBJ1-5 | TRBV19 | TRBD1 | many | CASKRDSGSNQPQHF | TGTGCCAGTAAAAGGGACAGCGGAAGCAATCAGCCCCAGCATTTT
16 | TRBJ2-6 | TRBV6-5 | NA | NA | CASSYSRVSGANVLTF | TGTGCCAGCAGTTACTCCCGGGTATCTGGGGCCAACGTCCTGACTTTC
14 | TRBJ2-1 | TRBV28 | TRBD1 | NA | CASSWDSSYNEQFF | TGTGCCAGCAGCTGGGACAGTAGCTACAATGAGCAGTTCTTC
15 | TRBJ2-3 | TRBV7-3 | TRBD1 | NA | CASSLGTGGGYTQYF | TGTGCCAGCAGCTTAGGGACAGGGGGCGGATATACGCAGTATTTT
16 | TRBJ2-2 | TRBV7-2 | TRBD1 | NA | CASSPPGQGDTGELFF | TGTGCCAGCAGCCCTCCGGGACAGGGTGACACCGGGGAGCTGTTTTTT
17 | TRBJ2-3 | TRBV7-2 | TRBD1 | once | CASSLSGTGAHTDTQYF | TGTGCCAGCAGCTTATCCGGGACAGGGGCGCACACAGATACGCAGTATTTT
12 | TRBJ2-7 | TRBV25-1 | NA | NA | CASSITGYEQYF | TGTGCCAGCAGTATTACAGGGTACGAGCAGTACTTC
15 | TRBJ2-5 | TRBV7-7 | TRBD2 | NA | CASSLAASGRETQYF | TGTGCCAGCAGCTTAGCGGCTAGCGGGCGGGAGACCCAGTACTTC
15 | TRBJ2-1 | TRBV7-2 | NA | NA | CASSEGLRRDIEQFF | TGTGCCAGCAGCGAGGGCCTGAGGCGAGACATTGAGCAGTTCTTC
14 | TRBJ1-5 | TRBV30 | NA | NA | CAWNQGTNDQPQHF | TGTGCCTGGAATCAGGGTACCAACGATCAGCCCCAGCATTTT
18 | TRBJ1-6 | TRBV5-1 | TRBD1 | NA | CASSLLPLGQGSNSPLHF | TGCGCCAGCAGCCTCTTACCTCTCGGACAGGGCTCTAATTCACCCCTCCACTTT
14 | TRBJ2-7 | TRBV27 | TRBD1 | NA | CASSLGQGPYEQYF | TGTGCCAGCAGTTTAGGACAGGGCCCCTACGAGCAGTACTTC
14 | TRBJ1-1 | TRBV19 | NA | NA | CASSTGGVRTEAFF | TGTGCCAGTAGTACGGGGGGCGTGAGGACTGAAGCTTTCTTT
15 | TRBJ1-3 | TRBV3-1/TRBV3-2 | TRBD1 | NA | CASSQQGAGGNTIYF | TGTGCCAGCAGCCAACAGGGGGCGGGTGGAAACACCATATATTTT
15 | TRBJ2-7 | TRBV3-1/TRBV3-2 | NA | NA | CASSQGGRPPVEQYF | TGTGCCAGCAGCCAAGGCGGTAGGCCCCCAGTCGAGCAGTACTTC
14 | TRBJ2-5 | TRBV9 | TRBD2 | NA | CASSPRLAGETQYF | TGTGCCAGCAGCCCCCGACTAGCGGGAGAGACCCAGTACTTC
13 | TRBJ1-1 | TRBV28 | NA | NA | CASSLRGNTEAFF | TGTGCCAGCAGTCTCAGGGGGAACACTGAAGCTTTCTTT
16 | TRBJ2-3 | TRBV27 | TRBD2 | NA | CASSLYSGRDGDTQYF | TGTGCCAGCAGTTTATATAGCGGGAGGGATGGAGATACGCAGTATTTT
11 | TRBJ1-1 | TRBV20-1 | NA | NA | CSARENTEAFF | TGCAGTGCTCGGGAGAACACTGAAGCTTTCTTT
19 | TRBJ2-1 | TRBV7-9 | TRBD2 | NA | CASSFGRASGSSTHNEQFF | TGTGCCAGCAGCTTTGGGCGAGCTAGCGGGAGTTCAACACACAATGAGCAGTTCTTC
14 | TRBJ2-1 | TRBV2 | NA | few | CASRTASSYNEQFF | TGTGCCAGCCGGACAGCTAGCTCCTACAATGAGCAGTTCTTC
14 | TRBJ2-1 | TRBV27 | TRBD2 | NA | CASSLRPSGKEQFF | TGTGCCAGCAGTTTACGTCCTAGCGGGAAAGAGCAGTTCTTC
16 | TRBJ1-3 | TRBV9 | NA | few | CASSVGGQYSGNTIYF | TGTGCCAGCAGCGTAGGAGGGCAGTACTCTGGAAACACCATATATTTT
16 | TRBJ1-5 | TRBV28 | TRBD1 | NA | CASSTTGTGANQPQHF | TGTGCCAGCAGCACAACCGGGACAGGGGCCAATCAGCCCCAGCATTTT
14 | TRBJ2-1 | TRBV24-1 | TRBD2 | NA | CATSGREPRNEQFF | TGTGCCACCAGTGGGCGGGAGCCCCGCAATGAGCAGTTCTTC
15 | TRBJ2-1 | TRBV27 | TRBD1 | few | CASSRPPGQYNEQFF | TGTGCCAGCAGCCGCCCGCCGGGACAGTACAATGAGCAGTTCTTC
15 | TRBJ1-1 | TRBV6-5 | TRBD1 | NA | CASRRQGWMNTEAFF | TGTGCCAGCAGAAGACAGGGTTGGATGAACACTGAAGCTTTCTTT
15 | TRBJ2-3 | TRBV9 | TRBD2 | NA | CASSVTSGVTDTQYF | TGTGCCAGCAGCGTCACTAGCGGGGTCACAGATACGCAGTATTTT
16 | TRBJ2-1 | TRBV7-9 | TRBD2 | NA | CASSLGLAVSYNEQFF | TGTGCCAGCAGCCTGGGACTAGCGGTCTCCTACAATGAGCAGTTCTTC
14 | TRBJ2-7 | TRBV6-1 | NA | once | CASSEFLASYEQYF | TGTGCCAGCAGTGAGTTTCTAGCGAGCTACGAGCAGTACTTC
16 | TRBJ2-2 | TRBV3-1/TRBV3-2 | NA | NA | CASTALAGFPAGELFF | TGTGCCAGCACAGCTCTCGCGGGCTTTCCAGCCGGGGAGCTGTTTTTT
13 | TRBJ2-7 | TRBV29-1 | TRBD2 | NA | CSSAETSDHEQYF | TGCAGCTCCGCTGAGACTAGCGACCACGAGCAGTACTTC
14 | TRBJ2-1 | TRBV30 | NA | NA | CAWSVRSSYNEQFF | TGTGCCTGGAGTGTACGTAGCTCCTACAATGAGCAGTTCTTC
13 | TRBJ2-3 | TRBV11-2 | TRBD2 | NA | CASSLDGGLAGGF | TGTGCCAGCAGCTTAGATGGGGGACTAGCGGGAGGGTTT
14 | TRBJ1-2 | TRBV4-3 | NA | NA | CASSQEGTPYGYTF | TGCGCCAGCAGCCAAGAGGGGACACCCTATGGCTACACCTTC
15 | TRBJ2-5 | TRBV18 | NA | NA | CASSPPARAGQTQYF | TGTGCCAGCTCACCGCCTGCCCGGGCGGGACAGACCCAGTACTTC
13 | TRBJ2-1 | TRBV4-1 | NA | NA | CASSQGERGGQFF | TGCGCCAGCAGCCAAGGGGAGAGGGGGGGGCAGTTCTTC
15 | TRBJ1-1 | TRBV9 | NA | NA | CASSVSLWDSGEAFF | TGTGCCAGCAGCGTTTCGTTATGGGACTCAGGTGAAGCTTTCTTT
14 | TRBJ2-5 | TRBV4-2 | NA | NA | CASSQEVSRETQYF | TGTGCCAGCAGCCAAGAAGTAAGTAGAGAGACCCAGTACTTC
17 | TRBJ2-1 | TRBV18 | TRBD1 | NA | CASSPPTGTGFYNEQFF | TGTGCCAGCTCACCACCTACCGGGACAGGCTTCTACAATGAGCAGTTCTTC
21 | TRBJ2-3 | TRBV21-1 | NA | NA | CASSKRTAGGPNPILTDTQYF | TGTGCCAGCAGCAAAAGGACAGCGGGAGGGCCGAATCCTATACTCACAGATACGCAGTATTTT
13 | TRBJ2-2 | TRBV12-3/TRBV12-4 | TRBD1 | NA | CASSGQGNGELFF | TGTGCCAGCAGTGGACAGGGTAACGGGGAGCTGTTTTTT
14 | TRBJ2-1 | TRBV5-1 | TRBD2 | once | CASSPGLVYNEQFF | TGCGCCAGCAGTCCGGGACTAGTCTACAATGAGCAGTTCTTC
14 | TRBJ2-3 | TRBV27 | TRBD2 | NA | CASSWGLALGAQYF | TGTGCCAGCAGTTGGGGACTAGCGTTGGGGGCGCAGTATTTT
17 | TRBJ1-4 | TRBV28 | TRBD1 | NA | CASSSPAGTARREKLFF | TGTGCCAGCAGTTCACCCGCAGGGACAGCCAGGCGTGAAAAACTGTTTTTT
15 | TRBJ1-1 | TRBV28 | TRBD1 | NA | CASSLWTGQNTEAFF | TGTGCCAGCAGTTTGTGGACAGGGCAGAACACTGAAGCTTTCTTT
16 | TRBJ2-5 | TRBV6-2/TRBV6-3 | TRBD2 | NA | CASSSGGLAGGETQYF | TGTGCCAGCAGTTCCGGGGGACTAGCGGGAGGGGAGACCCAGTACTTC